The present entry profiles one T cell receptor beta chain with its context. This clonotype registers as medium-sized (0.01 to 0.1%) within its sample. Its antigen specificity is not known. Base qualities were left out, and no much larger clone turns up one base away. The germline V gene (reference sequence) sets CDR1 to GTSNPN and CDR2 to SVGIG. The CDR3 goes from the cysteine to the phenylalanine over 15 residues. Solely the CDR3 DNA is kept, with 45 bases framed from the first base. V drops 2 bases and J drops 5 bases, leaving 18 bases in between. Using a mixed TRB-A/B primer pool, multiplex touch-down PCR amplified rearranged TRB sequences covering the V, D and J segments. Illumina adapters and sample indices were added to the amplicons in two consecutive PCR reactions performed with Phusion HS II polymerase. Amplicons were gel-purified using the NucleoSpin Gel and PCR Clean-up kit and were subsequently checked with Qubit and an Agilent 2100 Bioanalyzer. Libraries were sequenced on an Illumina MiSeq using 600-cycle, single-indexed, paired-end runs. The original methods were these. MiXCR versions 2.12 and 3.0.5 were used to process TRB sequences. Each unique CDR3 nucleotide sequence was treated as one clone, and only productive sequences with two or more reads were kept. Repertoire metrics included Shannon diversity, evenness, clonality (one minus evenness), and alpha-parameterized diversity profiles from alpha 0 to 5. The IGoR algorithm was used to compute generation probabilities of clones in paired pre- and post-chemotherapy samples. TCRdb passed the public sequencing reads through fastp at Q25 and MiXCR, retaining productive beta sequences. For every CDR3 protein sequence, its rows merge into one entry that carries the most common genes and DNA. For this entry, the V and J calls and clone size follow TCRdb and not the study's own pipeline. This sample holds about 5,000 distinct CDR3 sequences; about a quarter were observed only once. Of the sample, roughly 4.1% falls within the top ten clones.

The data are from a study of T cell repertoires in aging, cancer and after chemotherapy (dated by TCRdb to the late 2010s). Background on the whole study: Donors were distributed across six age groups ranging from 30 or younger to 70 or older, with at least three individuals included per group. In the hematological group, the paired samples taken before and after chemotherapy came from chronic lymphocytic leukemia patients who were treated with regimens based on fludarabine or bendamustine. To look at immunoaging and at how T cells reconstitute after chemotherapy, the study profiled TCR beta repertoires in peripheral blood from both healthy donors and cancer patients. In total, the full dataset held 8.5 million to 9.5 million TCR reads. A cohort of around 210 cancer patients (around 93 with hematological and some 120 with solid cancers) was assembled, and under 100 healthy donors were included as a reference group. The paper as a whole reports these results and caveats: Hematological cancer patients had infiltration of lymphoid organs, and this infiltration may itself impair thymic emigration or peripheral T cell expansion. Declining TCR diversity with age in healthy donors was mainly explained by loss of richness; in cancer patients, loss of evenness also contributed. According to the authors, the repertoire data do not permit conclusions about immunological memory after chemotherapy. Compared with age-matched healthy donors, untreated patients with either hematological or solid cancers had significantly lower TCR diversity in the blood along with higher clonality. Median generation probability increased over the chemotherapy interval in both cancer cohorts, suggesting repertoire reconstitution through rebound thymic output.

TCR beta rearrangements were amplified from genomic DNA extracted from peripheral blood rather than from sorted cells or RNA. The chain employs TRBV30 and TRBJ2-5; TRBD1 could be the D gene, as 6 bases match. The sequenced material came from blood. The source of this sequence is a human donor with a blood cancer. The CDR3 here reads CAWSSGPQGVETQYF. The bases are TGTGCCTGGAGTTCCGGCCCACAGGGAGTGGAGACCCAGTACTTC.